The T cell receptor beta chain under discussion was sequenced for a study of blood T cell repertoires in COVID-19. The CDR3 has 14 amino acids. Trimming left V 4 bases short and J 0 bases short, with 8 bases between. Germline CDR1 reads SGDLS; CDR2 reads YYNGEE. Repertoires were generated with immunoSEQ multiplex PCR, while TCRdb's copy carries only in-frame clones and drops some. This sample carries 100,000 to 150,000 clones, around 91% of them seen once, and the ten largest clones take under 4.5%. This receptor was taken from a woman aged 60-70 years with COVID-19, enrolled during active disease. The chain employs TRBV9 and TRBJ1-3, with D possibly TRBD1 on 5 matching bases. Sequences were obtained from peripheral blood. CDR3 sequence reads: CASSQTGSGNTIYF. CDR3 in DNA: TGTGCCAGCAGCCAAACAGGCTCTGGAAACACCATATATTTT.